This T cell receptor beta chain appears in the sequencing data of a study of identical twins. TCRdb analysed the 5' RACE reads with MiXCR anew, one entry per CDR3 protein. This sample yields 350,000 to 600,000 distinct CDR3 sequences, of which 14% are seen a single time; roughly 0.56% belongs to the top ten. Study observations and caveats: High-abundance cord blood beta clonotypes had fewer insertions; memory repertoires showed none.

Germline V gene lookup returns CDR1 SQVTM and CDR2 ANQGSEA. After removal of 6 bases from V and 0 bases from J, the junction contained 4 bases not matched to a gene. The CDR3 runs 15 residues. In the case of this clonotype: Antigen unknown.

The same specimen was also included in a second study, on yellow fever vaccine responses in identical twins.

The TCR sequence derives from a woman between 18 and 29 years old in good health. The chain has TRBV29-1 and TRBJ2-1; 11 bases map to TRBD2. Material: CD4+ T cells sorted from blood. CDR3 nucleotides: TGCAGCGTCGAGACTAGCGGGGTCTCCTACAATGAGCAGTTCTTC. Protein product: CSVETSGVSYNEQFF.